This TCR beta chain was sequenced during a study of cytomegalovirus exposure and HLA in healthy donors. Broader study findings: Through in vitro validation, a few CMV-associated chains were shown to be specific for CMV antigens. The authors later found most CMV-associated TCR beta chains appeared HLA-restricted. Earlier analysis looked at TCR beta V segments, and most were productive about 87% or about 30% of the time.

This CDR3 has 15 amino acids. V gave up 4 bases and J gave up 0 bases, with 13 bases separating them. Germline CDR1 and CDR2: SGDLS and YYNGEE. PCR amplification relied on 60 Vbeta primers (plus 13 Jbeta primers). Sequencing was performed with immunoSEQ multiplex PCR; in TCRdb, only in-frame clones are kept and a portion is missing. This sample has approximately 140,000 clones; around 66% occur once, and the top ten carry 6% to 8%. Only a few counts were recorded for this clone. Its antigen is undetermined. The sample comprised PBMCs. The chain recombines TRBV9 with TRBJ1-1; D remains ambiguous. The receptor was derived from a woman in her sixties or seventies in good health and CMV-seronegative. CDR3 protein: CASSPRENLNTEAFF. The DNA of the CDR3 is TGTGCCAGCAGCCCCCGGGAAAATTTGAACACTGAAGCTTTCTTT.